These T cell receptor beta chains were read from a single sample in a study of cytomegalovirus exposure and HLA in healthy donors. Clones were read by immunoSEQ multiplex PCR, and TCRdb kept only the in-frame ones, dropping some. The top ten clones hold approximately 3% of a sample with more than 110,000 clones, 70% to 80% of them seen once. Sequences were obtained from PBMCs. The receptors were sampled from a female donor in good health and CMV-seronegative. CDR3s include the opening cysteine and the closing phenylalanine or tryptophan. A D gene is named only where the DNA matches it firmly. Size is omitted from some rows. Given values are once, few, many or a class for expanded clones.

.	.	TRBJ1-2	TRBV19	TGTGCCAGTAGTCCAGTGGGGGCAGCTAACTATGGCTACACCTTC	CASSPVGAANYGYTF
TRBD1	.	TRBJ1-4	TRBV15	TGTGCCACCAGCAAAGACAGGGGGAATGAAAAACTGTTTTTT	CATSKDRGNEKLFF
TRBD2	.	TRBJ2-5	TRBV7-8	TGTGCCAGCAGCCTCCCTAGCGGGACCTGGGGAGAGACCCAGTACTTC	CASSLPSGTWGETQYF
TRBD1	once	TRBJ1-4	TRBV6-6	TGTGCCAGCAGTACCCAACCGGGACAGGGGAGTGAAAAACTGTTTTTT	CASSTQPGQGSEKLFF
TRBD2	.	TRBJ2-1	TRBV5-4	TGTGCCAGCAGCTTGGCCGGGTTAGCGGGGGGTCAGGAGCAGTTCTTC	CASSLAGLAGGQEQFF
TRBD2	.	TRBJ2-7	TRBV5-6	TGTGCCAGCAGCTTCGGACTAGCGGGCTACGAGCAGTACTTC	CASSFGLAGYEQYF
.	.	TRBJ2-7	TRBV4-3	TGCGCCAGCAGCCAAGTCCACGCCTCGTCTAGCAAGCAGTACTTC	CASSQVHASSSKQYF
TRBD1	.	TRBJ2-7	TRBV4-1	TGCGCCAGCAGCCAAGATGAAGGACAGGGGAAGGACGAGCAGTACTTC	CASSQDEGQGKDEQYF
.	.	TRBJ1-1	TRBV5-6	TGTGCCAGCAGCTTGCGACCAGGGGACACTGAAGCTTTCTTT	CASSLRPGDTEAFF
.	.	TRBJ1-5	TRBV12-5	TGTGCTAGTGGCAGCACAGGGTTTACTGGGAGCAATCAGCCCCAGCATTTT	CASGSTGFTGSNQPQHF
TRBD2	.	TRBJ2-1	TRBV27	TGTGCCAGCAGTTTTTGGCTAGCGGGCGGCAATGAGCAGTTCTTC	CASSFWLAGGNEQFF
TRBD2	.	TRBJ2-5	TRBV27	TGTGCCAGCAGAGGCGGGAGGCAAGAGACCCAGTACTTC	CASRGGRQETQYF
.	.	TRBJ1-5	TRBV19	TGTGCCAGTAGTGACAGTGTCCAGCAGCCCCAGCATTTT	CASSDSVQQPQHF
TRBD2	.	TRBJ2-7	TRBV7-2	TGTGCCAGCAGCTTACGGCTAGCGGGAATCCCCTCCTACGAGCAGTACTTC	CASSLRLAGIPSYEQYF
.	.	TRBJ1-2	TRBV18	TGTGCCAGCTCACCCGATAGAGTAAACTATGGCTACACCTTC	CASSPDRVNYGYTF
.	.	TRBJ1-2	TRBV6-6	TGTGCCAGCAGTCCCTCGACAGCCTATGGCTACACCTTC	CASSPSTAYGYTF
TRBD1	.	TRBJ1-3	TRBV18	TGTGCCAGCTCATCAGGGACAGAGACGGACTCTGGAAACACCATATATTTT	CASSSGTETDSGNTIYF
TRBD1	.	TRBJ1-5	TRBV7-7	TGTGCTAGCAGCTTACGAACACAGGGGGAACGGTATAGCAATCAGCCCCAGCATTTT	CASSLRTQGERYSNQPQHF
TRBD2	.	TRBJ2-3	TRBV5-1	TGCGCCAGCAGCTTGGATAGCGGGGACACAGATACGCAGTATTTT	CASSLDSGDTDTQYF
.	.	TRBJ1-5	TRBV27	TGTGCCAGCAGCCCTATCTCCGGTCGGGTGCGCCAGCCCCAGCATTTT	CASSPISGRVRQPQHF
TRBD1	.	TRBJ2-3	TRBV29-1	TGCAGCGTTGAAGATCGAGACAGGGCCTCAGATACGCAGTATTTT	CSVEDRDRASDTQYF
TRBD2	.	TRBJ2-7	TRBV5-1	TGCGCCAGCAGCTTGACTAGCGGTCCCTACGAGCAGTACTTC	CASSLTSGPYEQYF
TRBD2	few	TRBJ2-5	TRBV5-1	TGCGCCAGCAGCTTGGCCCCTCTGACTAGCGGGGGGCCGGAGACCCAGTACTTC	CASSLAPLTSGGPETQYF
.	.	TRBJ1-5	TRBV21-1	TGTGCCAGCAGCAAAGCGTCAAGCGGGGGGGTTTGGTCCAATCAGCCCCAGCATTTT	CASSKASSGGVWSNQPQHF
.	.	TRBJ2-3	TRBV1	TGCACCAGCAGCCAAGGCGTCGCGGGGGCTTATACGCAGTATTTT	CTSSQGVAGAYTQYF
TRBD2	once	TRBJ2-1	TRBV7-7	TGTGCTAGCAGCTCGGGAGGCAACAATGAGCAGTTCTTC	CASSSGGNNEQFF
.	once	TRBJ1-4	TRBV19	TGTGCCAGTAGGTACAGAGGGGGAACAACTAATGAAAAACTGTTTTTT	CASRYRGGTTNEKLFF
.	few	TRBJ2-2	TRBV5-4	TGTGCCAGCAGCTTTCGCACCGGGGAGCTGTTTTTT	CASSFRTGELFF
TRBD2	few	TRBJ2-3	TRBV10-1	TGCGCCAGCAGCCAGACTAGCGGGAGGAGGACAGATACGCAGTATTTT	CASSQTSGRRTDTQYF